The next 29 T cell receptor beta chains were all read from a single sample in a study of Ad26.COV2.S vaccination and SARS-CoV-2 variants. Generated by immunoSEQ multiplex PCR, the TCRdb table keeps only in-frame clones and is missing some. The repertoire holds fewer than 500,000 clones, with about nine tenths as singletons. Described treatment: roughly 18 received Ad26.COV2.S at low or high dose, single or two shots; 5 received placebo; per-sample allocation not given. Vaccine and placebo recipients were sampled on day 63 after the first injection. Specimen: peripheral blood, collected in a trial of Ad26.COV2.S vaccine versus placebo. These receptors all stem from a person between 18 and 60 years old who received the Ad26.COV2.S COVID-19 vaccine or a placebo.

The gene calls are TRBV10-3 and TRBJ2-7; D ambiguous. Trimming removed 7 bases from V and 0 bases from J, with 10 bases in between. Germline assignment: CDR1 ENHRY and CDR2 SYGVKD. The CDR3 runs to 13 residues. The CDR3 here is CAIMGSDSYEQYF. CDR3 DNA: TGTGCCATCATGGGCAGCGACTCCTACGAGCAGTACTTC.

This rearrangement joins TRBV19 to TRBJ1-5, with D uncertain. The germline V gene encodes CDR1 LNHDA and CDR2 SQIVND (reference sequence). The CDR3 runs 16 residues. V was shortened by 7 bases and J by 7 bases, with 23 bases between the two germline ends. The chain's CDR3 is CASTLTPSYEGQPQHF. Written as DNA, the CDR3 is TGTGCCAGTACGCTTACCCCCAGTTATGAAGGACAGCCCCAGCATTTT.

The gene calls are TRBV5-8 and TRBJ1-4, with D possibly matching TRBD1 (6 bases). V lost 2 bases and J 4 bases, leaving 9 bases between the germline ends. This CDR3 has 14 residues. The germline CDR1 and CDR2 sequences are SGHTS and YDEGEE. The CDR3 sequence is CASSLQGFNEKLFF. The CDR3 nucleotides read TGTGCCAGCAGCTTACAGGGTTTTAATGAAAAACTGTTTTTT.

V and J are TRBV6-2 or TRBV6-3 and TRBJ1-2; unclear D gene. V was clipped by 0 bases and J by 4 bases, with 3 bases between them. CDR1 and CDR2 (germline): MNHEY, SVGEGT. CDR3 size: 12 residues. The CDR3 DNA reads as TGTGCCAGCAGTTACTCCGCCTATGGCTACACCTTC. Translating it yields CASSYSAYGYTF.

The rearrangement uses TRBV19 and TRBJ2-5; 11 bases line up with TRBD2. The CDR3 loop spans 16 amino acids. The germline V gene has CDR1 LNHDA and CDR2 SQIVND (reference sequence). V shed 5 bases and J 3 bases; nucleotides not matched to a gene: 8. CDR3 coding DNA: TGTGCCAGTAGTTTGCAATCGGGACTAGCGGAAGAGACCCAGTACTTC. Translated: CASSLQSGLAEETQYF.

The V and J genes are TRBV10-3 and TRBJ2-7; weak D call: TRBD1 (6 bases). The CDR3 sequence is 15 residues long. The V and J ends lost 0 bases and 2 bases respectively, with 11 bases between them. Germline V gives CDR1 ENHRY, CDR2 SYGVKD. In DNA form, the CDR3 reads TGTGCCATCAGTGAGTCGGGGACACCCCCCTACGAGCAGTACTTC. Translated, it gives CAISESGTPPYEQYF.

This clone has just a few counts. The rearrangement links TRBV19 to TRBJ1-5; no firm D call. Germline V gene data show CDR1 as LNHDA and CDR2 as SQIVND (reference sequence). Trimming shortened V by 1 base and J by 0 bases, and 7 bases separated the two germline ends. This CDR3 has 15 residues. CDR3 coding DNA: TGTGCCAGTAGTATAGTGGCAAGTAGCAATCAGCCCCAGCATTTT. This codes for CASSIVASSNQPQHF.

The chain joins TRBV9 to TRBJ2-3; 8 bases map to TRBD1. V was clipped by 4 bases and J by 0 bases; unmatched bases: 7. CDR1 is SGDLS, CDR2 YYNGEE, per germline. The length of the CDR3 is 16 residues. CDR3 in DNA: TGTGCCAGCAGCCTAGGGACAGGCCACAGCACAGATACGCAGTATTTT. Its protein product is CASSLGTGHSTDTQYF.

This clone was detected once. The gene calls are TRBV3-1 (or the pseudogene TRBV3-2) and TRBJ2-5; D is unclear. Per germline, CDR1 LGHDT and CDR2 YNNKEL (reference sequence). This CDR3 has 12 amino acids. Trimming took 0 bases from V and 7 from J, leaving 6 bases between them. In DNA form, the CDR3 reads TGTGCCAGCAGCCAAGATCCGGGGACCCAGTACTTC. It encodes CASSQDPGTQYF.

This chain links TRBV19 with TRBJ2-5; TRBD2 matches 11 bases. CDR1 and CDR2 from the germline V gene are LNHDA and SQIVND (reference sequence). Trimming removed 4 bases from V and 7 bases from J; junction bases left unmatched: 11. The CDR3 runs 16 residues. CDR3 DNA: TGTGCCAGTAGTACGTTTCCCGGGACTAGCGGTCGGACCCAGTACTTC. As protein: CASSTFPGTSGRTQYF. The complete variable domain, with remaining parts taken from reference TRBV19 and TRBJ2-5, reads DGGITQSPKYLFRKEGQNVTLSCEQNLNHDAMYWYRQDPGQGLRLIYYSQIVNDFQKGDIAEGYSVSREKKESFPLTVTSAQKNPTAFYLCASSTFPGTSGRTQYFGPGTRLLVL.

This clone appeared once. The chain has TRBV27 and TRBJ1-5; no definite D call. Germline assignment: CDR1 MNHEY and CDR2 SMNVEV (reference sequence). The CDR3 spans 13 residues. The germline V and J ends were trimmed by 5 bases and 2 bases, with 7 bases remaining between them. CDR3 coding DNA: TGTGCCAGCAGTAAATGGGGCAATCAGCCCCAGCATTTT. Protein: CASSKWGNQPQHF.

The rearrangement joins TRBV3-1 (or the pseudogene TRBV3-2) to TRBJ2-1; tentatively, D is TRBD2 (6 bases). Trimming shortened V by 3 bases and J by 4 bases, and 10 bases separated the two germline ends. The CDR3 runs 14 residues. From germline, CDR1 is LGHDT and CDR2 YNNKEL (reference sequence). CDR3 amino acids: CASSHLGGYNEQFF. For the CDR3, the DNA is TGTGCCAGCAGCCACCTTGGAGGGTACAATGAGCAGTTCTTC.

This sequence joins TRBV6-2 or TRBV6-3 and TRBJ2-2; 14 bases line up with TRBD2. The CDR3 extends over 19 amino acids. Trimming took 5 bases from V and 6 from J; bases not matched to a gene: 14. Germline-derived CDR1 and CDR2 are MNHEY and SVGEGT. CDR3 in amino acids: CASSPGTSGSENMAGELFF. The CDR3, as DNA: TGTGCCAGCAGTCCCGGGACTAGCGGGAGCGAAAATATGGCCGGGGAGCTGTTTTTT.

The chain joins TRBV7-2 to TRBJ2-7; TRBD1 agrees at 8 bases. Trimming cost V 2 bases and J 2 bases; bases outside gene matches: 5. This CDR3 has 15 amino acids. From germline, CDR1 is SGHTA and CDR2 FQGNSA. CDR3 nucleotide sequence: TGTGCCAGCAGCTTAACTTACAGGGGGGCCTACGAGCAGTACTTC. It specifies CASSLTYRGAYEQYF.

The CDR3 reads CASSRTSGTFDEQYF. The CDR3 DNA reads as TGTGCCAGTAGTAGGACTAGCGGGACCTTCGACGAGCAGTACTTC. The chain employs TRBV19 and TRBJ2-7, with 12 nucleotides matching TRBD2. Germline trimming cut 4 bases from V and 5 bases from J; bases unmatched to any gene: 6. The germline V gene encodes CDR1 LNHDA and CDR2 SQIVND (reference sequence). CDR3 length: 15 residues. The complete variable domain, with remaining parts taken from reference TRBV19 and TRBJ2-7, reads DGGITQSPKYLFRKEGQNVTLSCEQNLNHDAMYWYRQDPGQGLRLIYYSQIVNDFQKGDIAEGYSVSREKKESFPLTVTSAQKNPTAFYLCASSRTSGTFDEQYFGPGTRLTVT.

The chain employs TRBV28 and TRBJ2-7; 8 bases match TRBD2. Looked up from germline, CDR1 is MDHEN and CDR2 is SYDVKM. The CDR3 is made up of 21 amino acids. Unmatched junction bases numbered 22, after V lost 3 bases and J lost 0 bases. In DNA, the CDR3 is TGTGCCAGCAGTTTCTCGCGATATGCTCCTCAACTAGCGGAGAGCTCCTACGAGCAGTACTTC. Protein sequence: CASSFSRYAPQLAESSYEQYF. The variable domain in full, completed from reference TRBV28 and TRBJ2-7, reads DVKVTQSSRYLVKRTGEKVFLECVQDMDHENMFWYRQDPGLGLRLIYFSYDVKMKEKGDIPEGYSVSREKKERFSLILESASTNQTSMYLCASSFSRYAPQLAESSYEQYFGPGTRLTVT.

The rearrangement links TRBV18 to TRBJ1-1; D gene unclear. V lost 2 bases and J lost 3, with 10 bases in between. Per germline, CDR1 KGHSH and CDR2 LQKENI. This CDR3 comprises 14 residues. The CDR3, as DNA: TGTGCCAGCTCACCAAATAGGGAGGACACTGAAGCTTTCTTT. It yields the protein CASSPNREDTEAFF.

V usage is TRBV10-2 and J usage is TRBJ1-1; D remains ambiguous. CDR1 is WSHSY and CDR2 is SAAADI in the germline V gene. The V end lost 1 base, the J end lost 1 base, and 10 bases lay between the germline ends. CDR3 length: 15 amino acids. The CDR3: CASSEWAGENTEAFF. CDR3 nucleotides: TGCGCCAGCAGTGAGTGGGCGGGAGAGAACACTGAAGCTTTCTTT.

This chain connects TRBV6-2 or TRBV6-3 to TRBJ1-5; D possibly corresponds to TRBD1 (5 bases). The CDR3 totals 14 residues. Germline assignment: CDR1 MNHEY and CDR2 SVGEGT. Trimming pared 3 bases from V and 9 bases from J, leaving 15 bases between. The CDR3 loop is CASSYGGGQSPQHF. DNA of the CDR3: TGTGCCAGCAGTTATGGGGGTGGGCAATCGCCCCAGCATTTT.

The DNA of the CDR3 is TGTGCCAGCAGGGCTGACAGCACAGATACGCAGTATTTT. Its protein product is CASRADSTDTQYF. The rearrangement links TRBV7-3 to TRBJ2-3; unclear D gene. V lost 6 bases and J lost 0, with 7 bases in between. The CDR3 runs 13 residues. Germline V gene sequence: CDR1 SGHTA, CDR2 FQGTGA.

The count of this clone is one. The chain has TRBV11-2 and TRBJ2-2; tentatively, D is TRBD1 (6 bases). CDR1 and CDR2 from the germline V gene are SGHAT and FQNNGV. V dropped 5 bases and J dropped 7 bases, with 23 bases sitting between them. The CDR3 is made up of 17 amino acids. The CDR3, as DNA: TGTGCCAGCAGCCACCCTACAGGGACCGTGGGCAGCGGGGAGCTGTTTTTT. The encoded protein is CASSHPTGTVGSGELFF.

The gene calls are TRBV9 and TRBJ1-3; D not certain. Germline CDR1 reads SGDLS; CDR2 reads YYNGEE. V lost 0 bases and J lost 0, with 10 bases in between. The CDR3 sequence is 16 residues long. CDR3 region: CASSVGNLNSGNTIYF. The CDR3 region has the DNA TGTGCCAGCAGCGTAGGGAACTTAAACTCTGGAAACACCATATATTTT.

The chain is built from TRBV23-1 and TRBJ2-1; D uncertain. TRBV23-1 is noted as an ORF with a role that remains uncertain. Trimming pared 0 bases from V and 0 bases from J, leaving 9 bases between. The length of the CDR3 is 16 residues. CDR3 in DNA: TGCGCCAGCAGTCAATCGGTAAACCTCTCCTACAATGAGCAGTTCTTC. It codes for CASSQSVNLSYNEQFF.

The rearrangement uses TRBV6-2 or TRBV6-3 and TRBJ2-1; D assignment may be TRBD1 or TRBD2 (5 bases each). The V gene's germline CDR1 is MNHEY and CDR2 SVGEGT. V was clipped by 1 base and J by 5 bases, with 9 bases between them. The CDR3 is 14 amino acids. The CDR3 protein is CASSYWGTDNEQFF. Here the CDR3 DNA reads TGTGCCAGCAGTTACTGGGGGACGGACAATGAGCAGTTCTTC.

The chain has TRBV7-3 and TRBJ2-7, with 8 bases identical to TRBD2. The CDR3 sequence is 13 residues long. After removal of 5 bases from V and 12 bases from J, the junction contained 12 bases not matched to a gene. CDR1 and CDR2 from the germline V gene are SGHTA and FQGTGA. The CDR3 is CASSLPPGLALYF. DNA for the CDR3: TGTGCCAGCAGCCTCCCCCCAGGACTAGCCCTGTACTTC.

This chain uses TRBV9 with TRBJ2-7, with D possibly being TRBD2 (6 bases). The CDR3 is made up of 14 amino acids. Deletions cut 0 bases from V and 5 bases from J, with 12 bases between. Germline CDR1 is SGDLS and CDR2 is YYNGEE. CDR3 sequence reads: CASSVAGTGDEQYF. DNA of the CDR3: TGTGCCAGCAGCGTAGCAGGGACGGGGGACGAGCAGTACTTC. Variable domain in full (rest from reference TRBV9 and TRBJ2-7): DSGVTQTPKHLITATGQRVTLRCSPRSGDLSVYWYQQSLDQGLQFLIQYYNGEERAKGNILERFSAQQFPDLHSELNLSSLELGDSALYFCASSVAGTGDEQYFGPGTRLTVT.

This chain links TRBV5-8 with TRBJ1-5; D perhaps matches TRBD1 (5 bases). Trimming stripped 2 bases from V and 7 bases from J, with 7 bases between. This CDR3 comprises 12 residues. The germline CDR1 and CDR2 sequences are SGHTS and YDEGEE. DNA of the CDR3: TGTGCCAGCAGCTTATGGGGGCAGCCCCAGCATTTT. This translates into CASSLWGQPQHF.

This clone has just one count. The CDR3 spells CASSQKAYEQYF. CDR3 in DNA: TGTGCCAGCAGCCAGAAAGCCTACGAGCAGTACTTC. This rearrangement joins TRBV7-3 to TRBJ2-7; D not resolved. The CDR3 is 12 amino acids. The germline gives CDR1 SGHTA, CDR2 FQGTGA. V was trimmed by 5 bases and J by 2 bases, leaving 7 bases between them.

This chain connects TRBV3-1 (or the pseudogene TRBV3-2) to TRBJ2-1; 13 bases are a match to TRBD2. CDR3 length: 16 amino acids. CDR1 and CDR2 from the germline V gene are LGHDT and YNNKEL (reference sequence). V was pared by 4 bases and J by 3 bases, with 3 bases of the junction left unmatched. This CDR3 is CASSRTSGRLYNEQFF. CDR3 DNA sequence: TGTGCCAGCAGCCGGACTAGCGGGAGACTCTACAATGAGCAGTTCTTC.